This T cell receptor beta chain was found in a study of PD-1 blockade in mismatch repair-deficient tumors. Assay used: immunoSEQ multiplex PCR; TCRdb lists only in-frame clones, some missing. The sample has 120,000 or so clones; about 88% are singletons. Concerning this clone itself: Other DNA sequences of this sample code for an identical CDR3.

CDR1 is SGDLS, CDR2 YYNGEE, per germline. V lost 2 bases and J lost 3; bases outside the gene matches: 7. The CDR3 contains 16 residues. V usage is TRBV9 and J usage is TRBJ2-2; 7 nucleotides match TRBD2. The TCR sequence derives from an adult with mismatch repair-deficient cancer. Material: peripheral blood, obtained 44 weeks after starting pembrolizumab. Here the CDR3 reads CASSVAEGGHTGELFF. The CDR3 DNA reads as TGTGCCAGCAGCGTGGCGGAGGGAGGGCACACCGGGGAGCTGTTTTTT.